The 20 T cell receptor beta chains below were found in one sample sequenced in a study of CD8 T cells in Susac syndrome. A quantity of about 0.45 to 1 ug RNA underwent reverse transcription using random hexamers. TCRdb analysed the immunoSEQ multiplex PCR reads with MiXCR anew, one entry per CDR3 protein. The table has about 110,000 distinct CDR3 sequences, around 94% seen once. Sequenced sample: CD8+ T cells from PBMCs. These TCRs come from a human donor with Susac syndrome.

This chain links TRBV4-1 with TRBJ2-2; D remains ambiguous. The germline V and J ends were trimmed by 0 bases and 10 bases, with 6 bases remaining between them. From germline, CDR1 is MGHRA and CDR2 YSYEKL. This CDR3 has 12 amino acids. CDR3 amino acids: CASSQEGKELFF. CDR3 coding DNA: TGCGCCAGCAGCCAAGAAGGAAAGGAGCTGTTTTTT.

This clonotype was picked up one time. The V and J genes are TRBV7-9 and TRBJ2-1; tentatively, D is TRBD2 (5 bases). Looked up from germline, CDR1 is SEHNR and CDR2 is FQNEAQ (reference sequence). The CDR3 extends over 12 amino acids. V was pared by 1 base and J by 10 bases, with 8 bases between. The CDR3, as DNA: TGTGCCAGCAGCTTAGTAGCGTCGGAGCAGTTCTTC. It translates to CASSLVASEQFF.

This clonotype occurred once. V usage is TRBV6-5 and J usage is TRBJ1-1; D not resolved. Germline V gene sequence: CDR1 MNHEY, CDR2 SVGAGI. CDR3 length: 14 amino acids. V shed 0 bases and J shed 7 bases, with 12 bases lying between them. This chain's CDR3 is CASSYSSGRGEAFF. As DNA, the CDR3 is TGTGCCAGCAGTTACTCGAGTGGGCGAGGTGAAGCTTTCTTT.

V usage is TRBV11-2 and J usage is TRBJ1-6, with D hard to call. V gave up 1 base and J gave up 3 bases, with 4 bases separating them. This CDR3 has 14 residues. CDR1 and CDR2 (germline): SGHAT, FQNNGV. CDR3 in DNA: TGTGCCAGCAGCTTAGCAGACTATAATTCACCCCTCCACTTT. Translating it yields CASSLADYNSPLHF.

The gene calls are TRBV6-5 and TRBJ1-2, with TRBD1 as a possible D gene (5 bases). In germline, CDR1 is MNHEY, CDR2 SVGAGI. The V gene lost 6 bases and the J gene lost 7 bases, with 21 bases spanning the gap. CDR3 length equals 15 residues. CDR3 bases: TGTGCCAGCAGCAGCGCCCCCGGGACCGTGGGTGGCTACACCTTC. It yields the protein CASSSAPGTVGGYTF.

The CDR3 sequence is CASSHKGELIYGEQYF. In DNA, the CDR3 is TGTGCCAGCAGTCATAAGGGCGAGCTAATATATGGCGAGCAGTACTTC. The rearrangement uses TRBV9 and TRBJ2-7; the D is unclear. The V end lost 5 bases, the J end lost 6 bases, and 24 bases lay between the germline ends. The germline CDR1 and CDR2 sequences are SGDLS and YYNGEE. The CDR3 has 16 amino acids. Based on the CDR3 plus reference TRBV9 and TRBJ2-7, the full variable domain is DSGVTQTPKHLITATGQRVTLRCSPRSGDLSVYWYQQSLDQGLQFLIQYYNGEERAKGNILERFSAQQFPDLHSELNLSSLELGDSALYFCASSHKGELIYGEQYFGPGTRLTVT.

This clonotype was seen just once. The chain couples TRBV7-2 to TRBJ1-1; a possible D gene is TRBD1 (5 bases). Germline CDR1 is SGHTA and CDR2 is FQGNSA. V lost 5 bases, J lost 1 base, and 14 bases lay in between. This CDR3 spans 15 amino acids. CDR3 protein: CASSPSLGGNTEAFF. CDR3 DNA sequence: TGTGCCAGCAGCCCAAGTCTGGGGGGGAACACTGAAGCTTTCTTT.

This sequence joins TRBV14 and TRBJ1-6; tentative D call: TRBD1 (6 bases). Trimming took 4 bases from V and 9 from J, leaving 16 bases between them. Germline V gene sequence: CDR1 SGHDN, CDR2 FVKESK. CDR3 length equals 15 residues. The chain's CDR3 is CASSPRRGAGSPLHF. DNA of the CDR3: TGTGCCAGCAGCCCCCGGCGGGGGGCAGGTTCACCCCTCCACTTT.

The chain has TRBV13 and TRBJ2-2, with TRBD1 matching over 8 bases. J gave up 3 bases and V 0 bases, and 0 bases lay outside the gene matches. The CDR3 runs 15 residues. Germline CDR1 PRHDT, CDR2 FYEKMQ (reference sequence). The CDR3 nucleotides are TGTGCCAGCAGCTTAGGGACAGGGGACACCGGGGAGCTGTTTTTT. Translating gives CASSLGTGDTGELFF.

This clonotype was recorded only once. This chain connects TRBV9 to TRBJ1-1; a possible D gene is TRBD1 (5 bases). Germline values: CDR1 SGDLS, CDR2 YYNGEE. The CDR3 runs 15 residues. The V gene lost 4 bases and the J gene lost 0 bases, with 13 bases spanning the gap. This CDR3 is CASSPSGGLNTEAFF. DNA for the CDR3: TGTGCCAGCAGCCCTAGTGGGGGTCTGAACACTGAAGCTTTCTTT.

This sequence joins TRBV9 and TRBJ1-2, with 7 bases lining up with TRBD1. After removal of 0 bases from V and 0 bases from J, the junction contained 5 bases not matched to a gene. The germline CDR1 and CDR2 sequences are SGDLS and YYNGEE. This CDR3 is 16 amino acids long. The CDR3 reads CASSVAGTASNYGYTF. In nucleotides, the CDR3 is TGTGCCAGCAGCGTAGCTGGGACAGCCTCTAACTATGGCTACACCTTC.

This clonotype was recorded once. This chain joins TRBV24-1 and TRBJ2-1; 13 nucleotides line up with TRBD2. The CDR3 extends over 16 amino acids. CDR1 and CDR2 (germline): KGHDR, SFDVKD. After removal of 3 bases from V and 5 bases from J, the junction contained 3 bases not matched to a gene. Here the CDR3 DNA reads TGTGCCACCAGTGATCCCGGGACTAGCGGGGACAATGAGCAGTTCTTC. Residues: CATSDPGTSGDNEQFF.

The rearrangement uses TRBV12-3 or TRBV12-4 and TRBJ2-2; TRBD2 is a possible D gene (6 bases). CDR3 length: 16 amino acids. The germline V and J ends were trimmed by 6 bases and 1 base, with 15 bases remaining between them. CDR3 loop: CASSRTGVVNTGELFF. As DNA, the CDR3 is TGTGCCAGCAGCCGGACGGGGGTAGTGAACACCGGGGAGCTGTTTTTT.

This clonotype came up once. J is TRBJ2-5 and V is TRBV6-2 or TRBV6-3, with D unclear. Germline CDR1 MNHEY, CDR2 SVGEGT. Deletions cut 7 bases from V and 3 bases from J, with 18 bases between. This CDR3 spans 15 amino acids. CDR3 nucleotides: TGTGCCAGCACCGCAGAATTCGTGGTCGAAGAGACCCAGTACTTC. Amino acid sequence: CASTAEFVVEETQYF.

This rearrangement joins TRBV6-5 to TRBJ2-7; 9 positions match TRBD1. Germline CDR1 MNHEY, CDR2 SVGAGI. The J segment lost 4 bases and the V segment lost 6 bases, leaving 7 bases of the junction unmatched. The CDR3 sequence is 14 residues long. The CDR3 here is CASRQTGGAYEQYF. The CDR3 DNA sequence: TGTGCCAGCAGACAAACAGGGGGCGCATACGAGCAGTACTTC.

The chain links TRBV25-1 to TRBJ1-5, with D unresolved. The CDR3 is made up of 14 amino acids. V was clipped by 5 bases and J by 4 bases, with 12 bases between them. Looked up from germline, CDR1 is MGHDK and CDR2 is SYGVNS. CDR3 nucleotide sequence: TGTGCCAGCAGTCCTAGTGGACTAAATCAGCCCCAGCATTTT. Protein sequence: CASSPSGLNQPQHF.

The J gene is TRBJ2-3, the V gene TRBV5-4, with 7 bases lining up with TRBD2. From germline, CDR1 is SGHNT and CDR2 YYREEE (reference sequence). After removal of 6 bases from V and 2 bases from J, the junction contained 9 bases not matched to a gene. This CDR3 is built from 15 residues. The CDR3 sequence is CASKISGPYTDTQYF. The CDR3 nucleotides are TGTGCCAGCAAAATTAGCGGGCCTTACACAGATACGCAGTATTTT.

The V call is TRBV5-1, the J call TRBJ2-1; TRBD1 matches 8 bases. The CDR3 has 15 amino acids. The germline V gene has CDR1 SGHRS and CDR2 YFSETQ. V shed 0 bases and J 9 bases; nucleotides not matched to a gene: 8. In DNA form, the CDR3 reads TGCGCCAGCAGCTTGGCCTTGGGACAGGAATTTGAGCAGTTCTTC. Translated: CASSLALGQEFEQFF.

The V gene is TRBV9, the J gene TRBJ2-1; 14 positions agree with TRBD2. Per the germline V gene, CDR1 is SGDLS and CDR2 is YYNGEE. Trimming removed 3 bases from V and 7 bases from J; junction bases left unmatched: 3. The CDR3 consists of 15 residues. CDR3 sequence reads: CASSETSGGANEQFF. The CDR3 DNA sequence: TGTGCCAGCAGCGAGACTAGCGGGGGGGCTAATGAGCAGTTCTTC.

The J gene is TRBJ2-1, the V gene TRBV5-4; TRBD2 is a possible D gene (6 bases). Trimming pared 2 bases from V and 1 base from J, leaving 7 bases between. The CDR3 extends over 14 amino acids. Germline V CDR1 and CDR2: SGHNT, YYREEE (reference sequence). Here the CDR3 DNA reads TGTGCCAGCAGCTTCCGGGGGTCCTACAATGAGCAGTTCTTC. As protein: CASSFRGSYNEQFF.